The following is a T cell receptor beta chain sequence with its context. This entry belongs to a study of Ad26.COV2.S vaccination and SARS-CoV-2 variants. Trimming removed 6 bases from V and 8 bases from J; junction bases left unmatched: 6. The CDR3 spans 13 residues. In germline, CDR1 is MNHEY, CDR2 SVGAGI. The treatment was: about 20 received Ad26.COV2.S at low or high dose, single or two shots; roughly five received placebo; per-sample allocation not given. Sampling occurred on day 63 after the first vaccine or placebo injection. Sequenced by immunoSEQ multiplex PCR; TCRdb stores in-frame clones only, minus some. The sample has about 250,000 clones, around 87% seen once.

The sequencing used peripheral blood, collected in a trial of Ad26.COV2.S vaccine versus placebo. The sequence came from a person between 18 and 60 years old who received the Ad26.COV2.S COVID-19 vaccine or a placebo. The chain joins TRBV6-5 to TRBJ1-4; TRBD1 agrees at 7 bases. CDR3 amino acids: CASRLTGTEKLFF. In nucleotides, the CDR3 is TGTGCCAGCAGGTTGACAGGGACCGAAAAACTGTTTTTT.